One and the same sample provided the 12 T cell receptor beta chains below, sequenced in a study of CD8 T cells in ankylosing spondylitis. Their target antigens are unknown. Each CDR3 protein is one row after TCRdb ran MiXCR on the 5' RACE reads. The table shows around 490,000 distinct CDR3 sequences, with about 5.7% occurring only once. Whole-study results and caveats: Seemingly distinctive of ankylosing spondylitis blood was a TCR beta motif formed by eight highly homologous variants.

Input material: blood, either unsorted or a sorted T cell fraction (not recorded which). The origin of the receptors is a male donor with ankylosing spondylitis.

At least ten counts were recorded for this clonotype. The chain has TRBV28 and TRBJ2-4, with D unclear. The CDR3 is 12 residues long. Trimming took 1 base from V and 10 from J, leaving 8 bases between them. Germline V gene sequence: CDR1 MDHEN, CDR2 SYDVKM. The CDR3 region is CASSLLGSIQYF. CDR3 DNA sequence: TGTGCCAGCAGTTTATTAGGCAGTATTCAGTACTTC.

At least ten counts were recorded for this clonotype. V is TRBV10-3 and J is TRBJ2-4, with D hard to call. CDR1 and CDR2 from the germline V gene are ENHRY and SYGVKD. V was trimmed by 3 bases and J by 2 bases, leaving 5 bases between them. The CDR3 runs to 13 residues. The CDR3 DNA reads as TGTGCCATCAGTGACGGTTCCAAAAACATTCAGTACTTC. This codes for CAISDGSKNIQYF.

This clonotype was counted ten times or more. The rearrangement joins TRBV10-3 to TRBJ2-2; D unclear. Germline V gene lookup returns CDR1 ENHRY and CDR2 SYGVKD. V gave up 6 bases and J gave up 1 base, with 12 bases separating them. The CDR3 length is 15 residues. CDR3 in amino acids: CAISSRTGNTGELFF. CDR3 coding DNA: TGTGCCATCAGCTCCAGGACGGGGAACACCGGGGAGCTGTTTTTT.

This clonotype was counted ten times or more. This sequence joins TRBV24-1 and TRBJ2-2; D is undetermined. V was clipped by 3 bases and J by 5 bases, with 12 bases between them. Germline V CDR1 and CDR2: KGHDR, SFDVKD. The CDR3 is 15 residues long. CDR3 loop: CATSDPGVGTGELFF. Written as DNA, the CDR3 is TGTGCCACCAGTGATCCTGGGGTTGGGACCGGGGAGCTGTTTTTT.

In its sample, this clonotype was seen many times. The V and J genes are TRBV7-9 and TRBJ2-2, with a weak D call TRBD1 (7 bases). The CDR3 length is 15 residues. The V gene lost 2 bases and the J gene lost 6 bases, with 13 bases spanning the gap. Germline V gene sequence: CDR1 SEHNR, CDR2 FQNEAQ (reference sequence). In nucleotides, the CDR3 is TGTGCCAGCAGCTTACAGGGGGGATACGCCGGGGAGCTGTTTTTT. Its protein is CASSLQGGYAGELFF. The complete variable domain, with remaining parts taken from reference TRBV7-9 and TRBJ2-2, reads DTGVSQNPRHKITKRGQNVTFRCDPISEHNRLYWYRQTLGQGPEFLTYFQNEAQLEKSRLLSDRFSAERPKGSFSTLEIQRTEQGDSAMYLCASSLQGGYAGELFFGEGSRLTVL.

The chain recombines TRBV11-2 with TRBJ2-5; possibly TRBD1 for D (5 bases). Germline lookup yields CDR1 SGHAT and CDR2 FQNNGV. The V gene lost 3 bases and the J gene lost 1 base, with 9 bases spanning the gap. The CDR3 spans 14 residues. The CDR3 here is CASSFRTSQETQYF. CDR3 DNA sequence: TGTGCCAGCAGCTTCAGGACATCCCAAGAGACCCAGTACTTC. Combining the CDR3 with reference TRBV11-2 and TRBJ2-5 gives the whole variable domain EAGVAQSPRYKIIEKRQSVAFWCNPISGHATLYWYQQILGQGPKLLIQFQNNGVVDDSQLPKDRFSAERLKGVDSTLKIQPAKLEDSAVYLCASSFRTSQETQYFGPGTRLLVL.

This clonotype was recorded a few times. This chain joins TRBV12-5 and TRBJ2-2; 7 bases agree with TRBD1. Germline CDR1 is LGHNT and CDR2 is FRNRAP. The CDR3 sequence is 17 residues long. The trim removed 1 base at V and 2 bases at J, leaving 7 bases unmatched. This CDR3 reads CASGLATWTGNTGELFF. In DNA, the CDR3 is TGTGCTAGTGGTTTGGCGACTTGGACAGGCAACACCGGGGAGCTGTTTTTT.

This chain joins TRBV5-1 and TRBJ2-7; D tentatively reads TRBD1 or TRBD2 (5 bases each). Germline assignment: CDR1 SGHRS and CDR2 YFSETQ. The CDR3 runs to 14 residues. The V end lost 3 bases, the J end lost 1 base, and 11 bases lay between the germline ends. The CDR3 reads CASSSGPFSYEQYF. The CDR3 DNA reads as TGCGCCAGCAGCTCGGGACCTTTTTCCTACGAGCAGTACTTC. The whole variable domain, remainder taken from reference TRBV5-1 and TRBJ2-7, is KAGVTQTPRYLIKTRGQQVTLSCSPISGHRSVSWYQQTPGQGLQFLFEYFSETQRNKGNFPGRFSGRQFSNSRSEMNVSTLELGDSALYLCASSSGPFSYEQYFGPGTRLTVT.

This clonotype has a count of ten or more. The chain has TRBV2 and TRBJ1-6, with D maybe TRBD1 (5 bases). The germline V gene has CDR1 SNHLY and CDR2 FYNNEI. V lost 6 bases and J lost 7, with 10 bases in between. The CDR3 spans 13 residues. This CDR3 reads CASRGPFNSPLHF. The CDR3 DNA follows: TGTGCCAGCAGGGGACCGTTCAATTCACCCCTCCACTTT.

This chain connects TRBV7-9 to TRBJ2-1; D may correspond to TRBD1 or TRBD2 (5 bases each). CDR1 SEHNR and CDR2 FQNEAQ come from the germline V gene (reference sequence). V was pared by 0 bases and J by 4 bases, with 10 bases between. CDR3 length equals 15 residues. CDR3 residues: CASSLAGDAYNEQFF. The CDR3 DNA sequence: TGTGCCAGCAGCTTAGCCGGGGACGCTTACAATGAGCAGTTCTTC.

This clonotype occurred once. Being one base from a much bigger clone, this may be a read error. The V gene is TRBV18, the J gene TRBJ2-5; 7 bases align to TRBD2. Germline CDR1 and CDR2: KGHSH and LQKENI. This CDR3 contains 13 residues. The CDR3 sequence is CTSSPAGQETQYF. CDR3 in DNA: TGTACCAGCTCACCAGCGGGGCAAGAGACCCAGTACTTC.

This clonotype was seen repeatedly, ten times or more. The V call is TRBV11-1, the J call TRBJ2-1; 8 nucleotides agree with TRBD2. There are 18 residues in the CDR3. V lost 5 bases to trimming and J lost 6 bases; unmatched junction nucleotides: 18. In germline, CDR1 is SGHAT, CDR2 FQDESV (reference sequence). Here the CDR3 DNA reads TGTGCCAGCAGCAGTACCGGGACTAGAAGCGTTTGGGTCAATGAGCAGTTCTTC. It codes for CASSSTGTRSVWVNEQFF.